This is a list of T cell receptor beta chains from one sample in a study of CD8 T cells in ankylosing spondylitis. TCRdb processed the 5' RACE reads anew with MiXCR; each CDR3 protein has one entry. The repertoire holds about 250,000 distinct CDR3 sequences, 30% to 35% seen once, with roughly 4% in the top ten. The sample was blood, either unsorted or a sorted T cell fraction (not recorded which). The receptors derive from a male donor with ankylosing spondylitis or in good health (not recorded which). The CDR3 runs from the conserved cysteine through the conserved F or W. A D gene is named only where the DNA matches it firmly. Not all rows give a size; the values are once, few, many and, for expanded clones, a class.

V	D	J	size	CDR3	DNA
TRBV28	-	TRBJ2-7	few	CASSLPLRREGAYEQYF	TGTGCCAGCAGTCTACCTCTGAGAAGGGAAGGGGCCTACGAGCAGTACTTC
TRBV4-1	-	TRBJ1-1	-	CASSSPVGGEAFF	TGCGCCAGCAGCTCGCCGGTCGGGGGTGAAGCTTTCTTT
TRBV7-9	-	TRBJ1-6	few	CASSEQGGVRSPLHF	TGTGCCAGCAGCGAACAGGGTGGGGTCCGGTCACCCCTCCACTTT
TRBV20-1	TRBD2	TRBJ2-5	-	CSAYGGLVQETQYF	TGCAGTGCTTATGGGGGACTAGTCCAAGAGACCCAGTACTTC
TRBV10-3	TRBD2	TRBJ2-1	many	CAISDSGVPSAFF	TGTGCCATCAGTGATAGCGGGGTGCCCTCGGCGTTCTTC
TRBV6-1	-	TRBJ2-7	few	CASSRTRPYEQYF	TGTGCCAGCAGCCGGACAAGACCCTACGAGCAGTACTTC
TRBV6-5	-	TRBJ2-1	few	CASSSVIHQYEQFF	TGTGCCAGCAGTTCCGTCATCCATCAGTATGAGCAGTTCTTC
TRBV12-3/TRBV12-4	-	TRBJ2-6	-	CASSPPRVSGANVLTF	TGTGCCAGCAGTCCACCAAGGGTGTCTGGGGCCAACGTCCTGACTTTC
TRBV20-1	TRBD2	TRBJ2-5	few	CSARETSGGSLETQYF	TGCAGTGCTAGAGAGACTAGCGGGGGATCCTTGGAGACCCAGTACTTC
TRBV28	-	TRBJ2-7	few	CASKGPYEQYF	TGTGCCAGCAAGGGCCCCTACGAGCAGTACTTC
TRBV19	-	TRBJ1-1	-	CASLNQPNTEAFF	TGTGCCAGTCTAAATCAGCCGAACACTGAAGCTTTCTTT
TRBV12-3/TRBV12-4	-	TRBJ1-5	few	CASSPRGGRTVNF	TGTGCCAGCAGTCCTCGGGGGGGACGGACTGTAAATTTT
TRBV20-1	TRBD1	TRBJ2-1	few	CSAKLTGTGVWNEQFF	TGCAGTGCTAAACTTACCGGGACAGGGGTATGGAATGAGCAGTTCTTC
TRBV12-3/TRBV12-4	-	TRBJ2-7	-	CASSPSGAGYEQYF	TGTGCCAGCAGTCCATCGGGGGCGGGATACGAGCAGTACTTC
TRBV20-1	-	TRBJ2-1	few	CSASDTYNEQFF	TGCAGTGCTAGCGACACTTACAATGAGCAGTTCTTC
TRBV20-1	-	TRBJ2-7	-	CSARAQSSYEQYF	TGCAGTGCTAGGGCCCAGAGCTCCTACGAGCAGTACTTC
TRBV29-1	-	TRBJ2-7	-	CSVEFWENRGGEQYF	TGCAGCGTTGAATTCTGGGAAAATAGAGGTGGCGAGCAGTACTTC
TRBV20-1	-	TRBJ2-6	-	CSARDLKGNSGANVLTF	TGCAGTGCTAGAGATCTGAAAGGGAACTCTGGGGCCAACGTCCTGACTTTC
TRBV12-3/TRBV12-4	TRBD1	TRBJ2-7	few	CASSRGQGGYEQYF	TGTGCCAGCAGCCGCGGACAGGGGGGCTACGAGCAGTACTTC
TRBV12-3/TRBV12-4	-	TRBJ2-7	-	CASSLGQSDEQYF	TGTGCCAGCAGTTTAGGGCAGAGCGACGAGCAGTACTTC
TRBV11-1	-	TRBJ1-3	-	CASSFGDLSIDSGNTIYF	TGTGCCAGCAGCTTCGGGGACCTATCCATAGACTCTGGAAACACCATATATTTT
TRBV20-1	-	TRBJ1-1	few	CSARDLLTATEAFF	TGCAGTGCTAGAGATCTACTGACAGCCACTGAAGCTTTCTTT